What follows is one T cell receptor (beta chain) and its context. The data were produced by immunoSEQ multiplex PCR, yet TCRdb's version contains in-frame clones alone and is incomplete. The sample carries over 85,000 clones, about nine tenths recorded once. The record originates from a study of OX40 agonist ivuxolimab in advanced cancers. CDR1 and CDR2 (germline): KGHSH, LQKENI. The CDR3 has 13 residues. Trimming shortened V by 3 bases and J by 3 bases, and 8 bases separated the two germline ends. This receptor was identified in an adult with an advanced solid tumor such as melanoma, head and neck, liver or kidney cancer. Sample: CD4+ or CD8+ T cells sorted from blood, taken in a trial of the OX40 agonist ivuxolimab. This chain connects TRBV18 to TRBJ1-2, with a weak D call TRBD1 (5 bases). The CDR3 is CASSPGTDYGYTF. As DNA, the CDR3 is TGTGCCAGCTCACCTGGGACGGACTATGGCTACACCTTC.